Each of the 4 T cell receptor beta chains below was sequenced from the same sample in a study of T-cell reconstitution after alpha-beta-depleted transplantation in children. Study-level points and caveats: T-cell counts and diversity at one year post-transplant came mainly from newly produced T cells.

Their antigen targets remain unknown. Unique molecular identifiers were used to barcode this TCRbeta library. TCRdb independently ran MiXCR on the PCR reads; one entry per CDR3 protein. The sample has some 300,000 distinct CDR3 sequences; roughly 8.2% are singletons. The sample was peripheral blood, taken 360 days after TCRalphabeta/CD19-depleted stem cell transplant. The receptors were sampled from a female patient younger than 10 who had a stem cell transplant for Fanconi anemia, so the T cells may come from the graft donor.

This clonotype was found a few times. The chain employs TRBV28 and TRBJ1-1, with D perhaps matching TRBD1 (5 bases). The V gene's germline CDR1 is MDHEN and CDR2 SYDVKM. Trimming removed 3 bases at V and 3 bases at J, with 11 bases between. CDR3 length equals 14 residues. CDR3 sequence (DNA): TGTGCCAGCAGTTTTTTTGACAGTTACACTGAAGCTTTCTTT. Its protein product is CASSFFDSYTEAFF.

The J gene is TRBJ2-5, the V gene TRBV5-6; 9 bases map to TRBD2. CDR1 SGHDT and CDR2 YYEEEE come from the germline V gene. Trimming at V came to 6 bases and at J to 6 bases, leaving 12 bases not matched to a gene. This CDR3 comprises 15 residues. CDR3 sequence (DNA): TGTGCCAGCACGCGGCGGGGGGGCCGGGGCCAGACCCAGTACTTC. Translating gives CASTRRGGRGQTQYF.

This clonotype appeared a few times. The chain combines TRBV18 with TRBJ2-5; the match to TRBD1 covers 7 bases. CDR1 KGHSH and CDR2 LQKENI come from the germline V gene. This CDR3 comprises 14 residues. V was pared by 6 bases and J by 0 bases, with 4 bases of the junction left unmatched. The CDR3 sequence: CASSPTGYQETQYF. The DNA for the CDR3 is TGTGCCAGCTCCCCGACAGGGTACCAAGAGACCCAGTACTTC.

Ten or more counts support this clonotype. This chain uses TRBV5-1 with TRBJ2-1, with 16 bases identical to TRBD2. The CDR3 length is 15 residues. Germline CDR1 is SGHRS and CDR2 is YFSETQ. Trimming cost V 4 bases and J 10 bases; bases outside gene matches: 5. As DNA, the CDR3 is TGCGCCAGCAGCAAGGGACTAGCGGGAGGGCGCGAGCAGTTCTTC. This encodes CASSKGLAGGREQFF.